The next 4 T cell receptor beta chains were all read from a single sample in a study of blood T cell repertoires in COVID-19. The repertoire was sequenced with immunoSEQ multiplex PCR; TCRdb's copy has only in-frame clones and lacks some. Of 220,000 or so clones listed, 80% to 95% are singletons. Sequences were obtained from peripheral blood. Receptors were obtained from a man aged 55-75 years with COVID-19, enrolled during active disease.

The chain carries TRBV28 and TRBJ1-1, with D hard to call. Germline CDR1 and CDR2: MDHEN and SYDVKM. Trimming pared 5 bases from V and 8 bases from J, leaving 9 bases between. This CDR3 has 11 amino acids. The CDR3 loop is CASSTVGEAFF. The CDR3 DNA reads TGTGCCAGCAGTACCGTCGGGGAAGCTTTCTTT.

The chain has TRBV18 and TRBJ1-4, with a weak D call TRBD1 (5 bases). Germline CDR1 reads KGHSH; CDR2 reads LQKENI. The CDR3 has 15 amino acids. The V end lost 6 bases, the J end lost 1 base, and 12 bases lay between the germline ends. In nucleotides, the CDR3 is TGTGCCAGCTCCGCTAGGAGGGGAACTAATGAAAAACTGTTTTTT. Its protein product is CASSARRGTNEKLFF.

This clone was seen only once. This chain connects TRBV30 to TRBJ2-2, with D hard to call. Trimming cost V 3 bases and J 7 bases, with 6 bases left between them. CDR1 is GTSNPN and CDR2 is SVGIG in the germline V gene (reference sequence). CDR3 length: 11 amino acids. This chain's CDR3 is CAWRTSGELFF. For the CDR3, the DNA is TGTGCCTGGAGAACGAGCGGGGAGCTGTTTTTT.

CDR3 sequence: CASSTYRASYEQYF. Here the CDR3 DNA reads TGTGCCAGCAGTACCTACAGGGCCTCCTACGAGCAGTACTTC. The chain carries TRBV27 and TRBJ2-7; D is possibly TRBD1 (6 bases). This CDR3 is built from 14 residues. The germline V gene encodes CDR1 MNHEY and CDR2 SMNVEV (reference sequence). V was clipped by 5 bases and J by 0 bases, with 11 bases between them.